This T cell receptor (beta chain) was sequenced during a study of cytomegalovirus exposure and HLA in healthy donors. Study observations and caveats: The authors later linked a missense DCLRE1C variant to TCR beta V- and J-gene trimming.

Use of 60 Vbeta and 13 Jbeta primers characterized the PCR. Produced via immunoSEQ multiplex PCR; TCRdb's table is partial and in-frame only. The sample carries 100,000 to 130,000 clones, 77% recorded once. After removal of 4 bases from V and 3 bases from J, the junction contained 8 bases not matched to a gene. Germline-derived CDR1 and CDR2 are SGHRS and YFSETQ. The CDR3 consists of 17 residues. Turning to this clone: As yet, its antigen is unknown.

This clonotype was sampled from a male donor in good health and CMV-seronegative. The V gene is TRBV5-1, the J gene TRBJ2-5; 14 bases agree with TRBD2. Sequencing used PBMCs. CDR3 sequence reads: CASSLTGTSGGKETQYF. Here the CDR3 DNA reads TGCGCCAGCAGCCTTACCGGGACTAGCGGGGGAAAAGAGACCCAGTACTTC.